This TCR beta chain is from a study of early T cells in non-severe SARS-CoV-2 infection. In TCRdb, the 5' RACE reads were re-called with MiXCR into one record per CDR3 protein. The data contain some 60,000 distinct CDR3 sequences, roughly 10% of them singletons. This clonotype came up many times. Trimming removed 6 bases at V and 7 bases at J, with 9 bases between. CDR1 and CDR2 (germline): MNHNS, SASEGT. This CDR3 region has 12 residues. The chain couples TRBV6-1 to TRBJ1-4; no clear D. Source material: whole blood. The sequence was collected from an adult who was a healthcare worker with PCR-confirmed SARS-CoV-2 infection or an uninfected control (not recorded which). CDR3 amino acids: CASRAPVEKLFF. The CDR3 DNA is TGTGCCAGCAGGGCTCCAGTTGAAAAACTGTTTTTT.